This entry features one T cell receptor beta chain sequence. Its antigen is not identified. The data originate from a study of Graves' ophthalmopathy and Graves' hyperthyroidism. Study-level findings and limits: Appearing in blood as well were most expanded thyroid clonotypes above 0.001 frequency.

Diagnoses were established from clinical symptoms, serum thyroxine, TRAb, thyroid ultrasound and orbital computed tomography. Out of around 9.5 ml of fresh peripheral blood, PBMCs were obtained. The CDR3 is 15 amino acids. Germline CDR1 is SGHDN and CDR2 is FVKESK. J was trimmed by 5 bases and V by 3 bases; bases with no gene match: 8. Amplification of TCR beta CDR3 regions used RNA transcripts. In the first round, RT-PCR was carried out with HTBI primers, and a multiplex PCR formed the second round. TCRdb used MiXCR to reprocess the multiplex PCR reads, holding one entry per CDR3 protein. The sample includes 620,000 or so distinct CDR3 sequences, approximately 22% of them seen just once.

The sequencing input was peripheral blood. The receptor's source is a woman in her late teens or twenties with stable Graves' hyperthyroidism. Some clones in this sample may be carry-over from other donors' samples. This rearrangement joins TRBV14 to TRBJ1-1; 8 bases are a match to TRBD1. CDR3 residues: CASSHLYRGETEAFF. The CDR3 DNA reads TGTGCCAGCAGCCACCTATACAGGGGGGAAACTGAAGCTTTCTTT.